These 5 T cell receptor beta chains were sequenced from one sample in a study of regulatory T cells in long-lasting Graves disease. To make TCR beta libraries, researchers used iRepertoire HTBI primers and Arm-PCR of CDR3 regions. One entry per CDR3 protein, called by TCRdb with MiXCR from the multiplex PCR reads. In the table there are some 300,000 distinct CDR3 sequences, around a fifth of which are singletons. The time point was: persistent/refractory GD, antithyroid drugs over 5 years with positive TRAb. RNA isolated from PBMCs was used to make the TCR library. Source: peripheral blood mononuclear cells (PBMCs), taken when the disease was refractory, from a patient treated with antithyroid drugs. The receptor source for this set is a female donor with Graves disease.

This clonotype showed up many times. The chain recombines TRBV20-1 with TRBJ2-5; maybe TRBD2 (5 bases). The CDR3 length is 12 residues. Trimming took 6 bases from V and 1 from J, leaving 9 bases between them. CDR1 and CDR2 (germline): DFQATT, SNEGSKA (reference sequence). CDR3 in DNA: TGCAGTGCACTAGACGGCCAAGAGACCCAGTACTTC. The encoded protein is CSALDGQETQYF.

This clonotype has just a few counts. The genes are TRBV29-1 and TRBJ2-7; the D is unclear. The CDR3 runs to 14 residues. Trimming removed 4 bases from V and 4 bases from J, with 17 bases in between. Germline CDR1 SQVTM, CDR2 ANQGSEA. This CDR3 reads CSVAGTDKVYEQYF. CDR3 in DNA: TGCAGCGTTGCAGGTACCGACAAAGTATACGAGCAGTACTTC.

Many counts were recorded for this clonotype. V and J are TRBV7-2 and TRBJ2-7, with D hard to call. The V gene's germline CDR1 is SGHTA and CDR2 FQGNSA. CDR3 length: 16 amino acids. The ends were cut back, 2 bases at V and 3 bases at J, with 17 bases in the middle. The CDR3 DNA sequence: TGTGCCAGCAGCTTAAAACCGACCCAAACCGTCTACGAGCAGTACTTC. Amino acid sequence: CASSLKPTQTVYEQYF.

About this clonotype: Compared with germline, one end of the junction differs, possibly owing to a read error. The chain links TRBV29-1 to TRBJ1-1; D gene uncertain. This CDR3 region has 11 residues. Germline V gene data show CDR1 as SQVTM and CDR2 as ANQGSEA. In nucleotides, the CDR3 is TGCAGCGCGTTTATAAACACTGACGCTTTCTTT. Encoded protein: CSAFINTDAFF.

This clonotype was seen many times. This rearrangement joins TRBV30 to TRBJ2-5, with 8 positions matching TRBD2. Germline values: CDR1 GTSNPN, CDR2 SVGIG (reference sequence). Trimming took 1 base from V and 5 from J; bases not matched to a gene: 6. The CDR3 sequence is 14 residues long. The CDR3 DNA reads TGTGCCTGGAGTGACTGGACTAGCAAGGAGACCCAGTACTTC. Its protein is CAWSDWTSKETQYF.